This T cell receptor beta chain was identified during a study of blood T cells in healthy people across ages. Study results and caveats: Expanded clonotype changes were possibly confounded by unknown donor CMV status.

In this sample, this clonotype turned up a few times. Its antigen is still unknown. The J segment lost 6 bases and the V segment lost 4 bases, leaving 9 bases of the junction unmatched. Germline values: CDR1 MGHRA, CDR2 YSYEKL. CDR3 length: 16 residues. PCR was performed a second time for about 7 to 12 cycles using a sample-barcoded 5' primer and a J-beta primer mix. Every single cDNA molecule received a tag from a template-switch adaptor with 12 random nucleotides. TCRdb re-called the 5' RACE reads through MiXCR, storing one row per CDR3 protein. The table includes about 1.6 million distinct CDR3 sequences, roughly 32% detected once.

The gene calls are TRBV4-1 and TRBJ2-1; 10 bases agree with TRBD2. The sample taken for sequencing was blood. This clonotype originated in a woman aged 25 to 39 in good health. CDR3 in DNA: TGCGCCAGCAGCCTGGCGCCAGCGGGGGGGCCCAATGAGCAGTTCTTC. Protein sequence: CASSLAPAGGPNEQFF.